This T cell receptor (beta chain) was observed in a study of cytomegalovirus exposure and HLA in healthy donors. This clone turned up a few times. Its specificity is not known. Study-wide results and limits: Upon later analysis, HLA-associated TCR beta chains proved more clonally expanded than other, equally common chains.

V was pared by 1 base and J by 3 bases, with 8 bases of the junction left unmatched. This CDR3 comprises 16 residues. Germline V CDR1 and CDR2: LGHNA, YNFKEQ. PCR involved 60 Vbeta and 13 Jbeta primers. This table comes from immunoSEQ multiplex PCR, and its TCRdb copy is limited to in-frame clones, with some not included. The sample shows 65,000 to 90,000 clones, approximately 79% of them seen only once. Sequencing was done on a sample of PBMCs. The rearrangement joins TRBV4-2 to TRBJ2-7; 8 bases agree with TRBD2. The sequence was collected from a woman in her forties in good health and CMV-seropositive. In DNA, the CDR3 is TGTGCCAGCAGCCAAGGGGGAATAGCGGGGCGCTACGAGCAGTACTTC. It translates to CASSQGGIAGRYEQYF.